The 18 T cell receptor beta chains in this list originate from one sample, sequenced in a study of cytomegalovirus exposure and HLA in healthy donors. Vbeta (60) and Jbeta (13) primers were used in the PCR. The repertoire was sequenced with immunoSEQ multiplex PCR; TCRdb's copy has only in-frame clones and lacks some. This sample has around 90,000 clones, with 85% found just once. The specimen was PBMCs. These receptors all stem from a man aged 35-49 years in good health and CMV-seropositive.

The chain recombines TRBV19 with TRBJ1-1; D is possibly TRBD1 (6 bases). The CDR3 spans 14 residues. Germline CDR1 and CDR2: LNHDA and SQIVND (reference sequence). V gave up 3 bases and J gave up 2 bases, with 10 bases separating them. The CDR3 region is CASSIDRINTEAFF. The CDR3 DNA reads TGTGCCAGTAGTATCGACAGGATCAACACTGAAGCTTTCTTT.

Points on this clone: The junction differs from germline at one of its ends, possibly a read error. The chain recombines TRBV11-2 with TRBJ2-1; a weak D match, TRBD2 (6 bases). The CDR3 length is 16 residues. Germline lookup yields CDR1 SGHAT and CDR2 FQNNGV. The CDR3 DNA reads as TGTGCCAGCAGTTTAGGGTCGGGAGTCTCCTACAATGAGCAGTTCTTC. As protein: CASSLGSGVSYNEQFF. The whole variable domain, remainder taken from reference TRBV11-2 and TRBJ2-1, is EAGVAQSPRYKIIEKRQSVAFWCNPISGHATLYWYQQILGQGPKLLIQFQNNGVVDDSQLPKDRFSAERLKGVDSTLKIQPAKLEDSAVYLCASSLGSGVSYNEQFFGPGTRLTVL.

The chain has TRBV27 and TRBJ2-3; 8 bases align to TRBD1. The CDR3 sequence is 14 residues long. The V gene end was trimmed by 6 bases and the J gene end by 8 bases; junction bases not matched to a gene: 10. Germline loops: CDR1 MNHEY, CDR2 SMNVEV (reference sequence). In DNA, the CDR3 is TGTGCCAGCAGCCCTTCTCAGGGGGCGGGTACGCAGTATTTT. Protein: CASSPSQGAGTQYF.

This clone has only one observation. The chain recombines TRBV5-1 with TRBJ2-7; perhaps TRBD2 as D (6 bases). The CDR3 is 16 residues long. Germline V gene lookup returns CDR1 SGHRS and CDR2 YFSETQ. Trimming removed 0 bases at V and 4 bases at J, with 17 bases between. CDR3 residues: CASSLVGGARGYEQYF. CDR3 DNA sequence: TGCGCCAGCAGCTTGGTCGGAGGGGCTAGGGGTTACGAGCAGTACTTC. The full variable domain, with the rest looked up from reference TRBV5-1 and TRBJ2-7, is KAGVTQTPRYLIKTRGQQVTLSCSPISGHRSVSWYQQTPGQGLQFLFEYFSETQRNKGNFPGRFSGRQFSNSRSEMNVSTLELGDSALYLCASSLVGGARGYEQYFGPGTRLTVT.

The chain employs TRBV21-1 and TRBJ2-3; TRBD2 is the table's D call and was not checked against the DNA. TRBV21-1 is marked as a pseudogene. This CDR3 region has 18 residues. The DNA for the CDR3 is TGTGCCAGCAGCAAAGAAGGGGAGCGGGAGGGCCGGGGAGATACGCAGTATTTT. It yields the protein CASSKEGEREGRGDTQYF.

This chain uses TRBV5-6 with TRBJ2-7; 9 bases align to TRBD1. From germline, CDR1 is SGHDT and CDR2 YYEEEE. CDR3 length: 16 residues. Germline trimming cut 1 base from V and 5 bases from J; bases unmatched to any gene: 10. This CDR3 reads CASSLSGTGKSHEQYF. The CDR3 region has the DNA TGTGCCAGCAGCTTGTCCGGGACAGGGAAGTCCCACGAGCAGTACTTC.

This clone was observed a few times. This chain joins TRBV27 and TRBJ2-5; possibly TRBD1 for D (6 bases). Trimming took off 6 bases at V and 4 bases at J, with 12 bases between the two ends. The CDR3 sequence is 13 residues long. From germline, CDR1 is MNHEY and CDR2 SMNVEV (reference sequence). The CDR3 DNA sequence: TGTGCCAGCAGCAGACAGGCTTCAGAGACCCAGTACTTC. This sequence encodes CASSRQASETQYF.

The genes are TRBV18 and TRBJ2-5, with 7 positions matching TRBD1. The CDR3 covers 13 residues. V gave up 5 bases and J gave up 5 bases; unmatched junction bases: 5. CDR1 KGHSH and CDR2 LQKENI come from the germline V gene. Here the CDR3 reads CASSEGARETQYF. The CDR3 DNA follows: TGTGCCAGCTCAGAGGGGGCGCGGGAGACCCAGTACTTC. Supplemented by reference TRBV18 and TRBJ2-5, the full variable domain reads NAGVMQNPRHLVRRRGQEARLRCSPMKGHSHVYWYRQLPEEGLKFMVYLQKENIIDESGMPKERFSAEFPKEGPSILRIQQVVRGDSAAYFCASSEGARETQYFGPGTRLLVL.

The V gene is TRBV28, the J gene TRBJ1-1; 10 nucleotides align to TRBD1. Unmatched junction bases numbered 12, after V lost 9 bases and J lost 2 bases. Germline V gene lookup returns CDR1 MDHEN and CDR2 SYDVKM. The CDR3 runs 16 residues. The chain's CDR3 is CASSGQGKTLNTEAFF. CDR3 nucleotides: TGTGCCAGTTCGGGACAGGGGAAGACTTTAAACACTGAAGCTTTCTTT.

This clone was found a few times. The chain carries TRBV2 and TRBJ1-1; no firm D call. Germline CDR1 is SNHLY and CDR2 is FYNNEI. This CDR3 is 11 amino acids long. The ends were cut back, 5 bases at V and 4 bases at J, with 5 bases in the middle. Written as DNA, the CDR3 is TGTGCCAGCAGTCAACTCACTGAAGCTTTCTTT. The encoded protein is CASSQLTEAFF.

This clone occurred once. The rearrangement joins TRBV30 to TRBJ1-6; no reliable D call. The V end was cut by 1 base, the J end by 6 bases, with 7 bases between. This CDR3 is built from 13 residues. Germline V CDR1 and CDR2: GTSNPN, SVGIG (reference sequence). DNA for the CDR3: TGTGCCTGGAGTGCTAGTTCTAATTCACCCCTCCACTTT. Amino acid sequence: CAWSASSNSPLHF.

This chain joins TRBV7-9 and TRBJ2-1; TRBD1 matches 9 bases. CDR3 length: 16 amino acids. The V and J ends lost 5 bases and 3 bases, in that order; junction bases with no gene match: 8. Germline values: CDR1 SEHNR, CDR2 FQNEAQ (reference sequence). The CDR3 bases are TGTGCCAGCAGCGCACAGGGGGCTTCTGGCTACAATGAGCAGTTCTTC. It encodes CASSAQGASGYNEQFF.

The J gene is TRBJ1-5, the V gene TRBV28; no clear D gene. The CDR3 is 15 residues long. V lost 2 bases and J lost 9, with 17 bases in between. Germline assignment: CDR1 MDHEN and CDR2 SYDVKM. The CDR3 here is CASSLRVGLFPPQHF. CDR3 nucleotide sequence: TGTGCCAGCAGTTTACGGGTCGGCCTCTTTCCGCCCCAGCATTTT.

This chain links TRBV9 with TRBJ2-3, with TRBD2 matching over 9 bases. Germline trimming cut 3 bases from V and 2 bases from J; bases unmatched to any gene: 7. This CDR3 spans 16 amino acids. Germline-derived CDR1 and CDR2 are SGDLS and YYNGEE. In DNA, the CDR3 is TGTGCCAGCAGCGGCTGGGGACTAGCCCTCACAGATACGCAGTATTTT. It encodes CASSGWGLALTDTQYF.

The gene calls are TRBV21-1 and TRBJ2-7; TRBD2, as called in the table, went unchecked against the DNA. TRBV21-1 is a listed pseudogene. The CDR3 is made up of 15 amino acids. The CDR3 bases are TGTGCCAGCAGCAAGACTAGTCTGAGGTCCTACGAGCAGTACTTC. Protein: CASSKTSLRSYEQYF.

This chain joins TRBV29-1 and TRBJ2-3; TRBD1 matches 8 bases. The CDR3 has 15 residues. CDR1 is SQVTM, CDR2 ANQGSEA, per germline. J lost 0 bases, V lost 3 bases, and 5 bases had no gene match. The CDR3 DNA reads as TGCAGCGTTGAGCTCCAGGGGGCCAGCACAGATACGCAGTATTTT. It specifies CSVELQGASTDTQYF.

The chain couples TRBV5-1 to TRBJ2-7; 11 nucleotides agree with TRBD2. Germline lookup yields CDR1 SGHRS and CDR2 YFSETQ. CDR3 length equals 15 residues. V lost 4 bases, J lost 6 bases, and 9 bases stayed unmatched. The CDR3 is CASSPIAGGPGEQYF. For the CDR3, the DNA is TGCGCCAGCAGCCCTATAGCGGGAGGGCCGGGCGAGCAGTACTTC.

The chain recombines TRBV28 with TRBJ1-2; D is unclear. CDR1 is MDHEN and CDR2 is SYDVKM in the germline V gene. The CDR3 sequence is 14 residues long. The V and J ends lost 5 bases and 2 bases respectively, with 12 bases between them. CDR3 in amino acids: CASSSLGANYGYTF. For the CDR3, the DNA is TGTGCCAGCAGTAGCCTTGGAGCGAACTATGGCTACACCTTC.